This T cell receptor beta chain was captured by sequencing in a study of regulatory T cells in long-lasting Graves disease. General study results and limits: Under persistent disease, TRBV28, TRBJ1-2 and TRBJ2-5 were used preferentially.

From germline, CDR1 is LGHDT and CDR2 YNNKEL (reference sequence). The CDR3 length is 14 residues. With 2 bases removed from V and 8 bases from J, the gap between germline ends came to 13 bases. Described time point: newly diagnosed GD, antithyroid drugs for less than 3 months. The TCR library was prepared using RNA isolated from PBMCs. Building of the TCR beta libraries involved iRepertoire HTBI primers and Arm-PCR of CDR3 regions. MiXCR, applied by TCRdb to the multiplex PCR reads, yields one record per CDR3 protein. The table records 500,000 or so distinct CDR3 sequences, around 15% of them present only once. This clonotype showed up many times. Antigen: not known. The same sample was also studied in work on T cells in Graves' hyperthyroidism and ophthalmopathy.

The starting material was peripheral blood mononuclear cells (PBMCs), obtained at new diagnosis, from a patient treated with antithyroid drugs. The V call is TRBV3-1, the J call TRBJ2-4; D is possibly TRBD1 (6 bases). The source is a man aged 35 to 55 with Graves disease. As DNA, the CDR3 is TGTGCCAGCAGCCAAACCGGGACAAGGGACATTCAGTACTTC. This codes for CASSQTGTRDIQYF.